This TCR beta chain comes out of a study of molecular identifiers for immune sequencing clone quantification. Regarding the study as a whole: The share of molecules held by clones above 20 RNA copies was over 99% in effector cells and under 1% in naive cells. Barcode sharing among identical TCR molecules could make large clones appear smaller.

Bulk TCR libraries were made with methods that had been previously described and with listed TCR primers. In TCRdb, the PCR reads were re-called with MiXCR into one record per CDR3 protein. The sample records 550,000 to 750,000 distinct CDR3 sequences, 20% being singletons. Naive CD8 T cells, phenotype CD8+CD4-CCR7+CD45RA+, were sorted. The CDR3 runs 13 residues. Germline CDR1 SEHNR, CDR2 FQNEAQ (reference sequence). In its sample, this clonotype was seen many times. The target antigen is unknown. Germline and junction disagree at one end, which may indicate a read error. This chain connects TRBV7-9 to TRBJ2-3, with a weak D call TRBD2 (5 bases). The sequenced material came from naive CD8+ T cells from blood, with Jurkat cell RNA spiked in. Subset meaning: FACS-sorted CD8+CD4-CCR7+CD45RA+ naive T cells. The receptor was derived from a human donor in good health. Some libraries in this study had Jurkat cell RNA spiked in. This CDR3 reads CASRLAHPDTQYF. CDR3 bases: TGTGCCAGCAGATTAGCGCATCCGGATACGCAGTATTTT.